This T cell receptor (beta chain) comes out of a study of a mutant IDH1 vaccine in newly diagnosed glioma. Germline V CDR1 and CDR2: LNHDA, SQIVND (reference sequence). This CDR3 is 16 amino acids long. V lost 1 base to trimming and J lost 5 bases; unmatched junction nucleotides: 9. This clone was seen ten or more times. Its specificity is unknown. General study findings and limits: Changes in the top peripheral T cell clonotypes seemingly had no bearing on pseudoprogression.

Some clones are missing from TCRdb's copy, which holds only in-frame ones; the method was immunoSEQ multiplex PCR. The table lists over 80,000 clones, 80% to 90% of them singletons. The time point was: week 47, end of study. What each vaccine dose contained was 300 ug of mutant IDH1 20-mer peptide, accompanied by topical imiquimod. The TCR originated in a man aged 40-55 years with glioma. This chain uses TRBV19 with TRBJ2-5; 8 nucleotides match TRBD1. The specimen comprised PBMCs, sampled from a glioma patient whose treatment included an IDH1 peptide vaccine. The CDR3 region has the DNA TGTGCCAGTAGTATAGTCCTCGACAGGGGTGCCGAGACCCAGTACTTC. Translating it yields CASSIVLDRGAETQYF.